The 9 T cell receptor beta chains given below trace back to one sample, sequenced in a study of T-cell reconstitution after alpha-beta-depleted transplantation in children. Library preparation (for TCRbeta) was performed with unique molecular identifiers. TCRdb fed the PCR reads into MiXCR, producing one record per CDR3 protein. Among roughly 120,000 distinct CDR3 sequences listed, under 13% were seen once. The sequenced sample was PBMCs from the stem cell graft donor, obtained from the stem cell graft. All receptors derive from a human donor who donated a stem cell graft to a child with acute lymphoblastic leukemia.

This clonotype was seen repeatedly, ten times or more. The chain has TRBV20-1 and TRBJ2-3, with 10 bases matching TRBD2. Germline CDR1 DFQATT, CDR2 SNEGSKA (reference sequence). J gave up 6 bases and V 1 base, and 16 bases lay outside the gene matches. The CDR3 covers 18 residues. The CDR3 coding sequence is TGCAGTGCTAGAGCGGCCGCCGTAGCGGGGGGTCCATCGGATACGCAGTATTTT. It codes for CSARAAAVAGGPSDTQYF.

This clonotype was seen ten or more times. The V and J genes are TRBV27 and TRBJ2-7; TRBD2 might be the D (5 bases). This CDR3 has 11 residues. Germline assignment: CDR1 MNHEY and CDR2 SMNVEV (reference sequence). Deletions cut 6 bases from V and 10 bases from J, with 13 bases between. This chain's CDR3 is CASSGKAGQYF. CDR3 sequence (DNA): TGTGCCAGCAGCGGGAAGGCGGGTCAGTACTTC.

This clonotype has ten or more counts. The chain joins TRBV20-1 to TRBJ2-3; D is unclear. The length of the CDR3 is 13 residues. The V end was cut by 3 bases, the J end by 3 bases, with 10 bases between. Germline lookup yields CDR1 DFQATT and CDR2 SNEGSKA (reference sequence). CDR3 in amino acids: CSARGPRTDTQYF. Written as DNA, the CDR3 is TGCAGTGCTAGGGGCCCGAGGACAGATACGCAGTATTTT.

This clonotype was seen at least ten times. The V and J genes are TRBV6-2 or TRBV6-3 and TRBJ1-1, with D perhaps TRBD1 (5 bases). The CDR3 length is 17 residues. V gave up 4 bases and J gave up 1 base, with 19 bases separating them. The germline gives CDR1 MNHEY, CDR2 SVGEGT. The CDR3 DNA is TGTGCCAGCAGTTTTCATCCGGGGCCCTCGTCGAACACTGAAGCTTTCTTT. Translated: CASSFHPGPSSNTEAFF.

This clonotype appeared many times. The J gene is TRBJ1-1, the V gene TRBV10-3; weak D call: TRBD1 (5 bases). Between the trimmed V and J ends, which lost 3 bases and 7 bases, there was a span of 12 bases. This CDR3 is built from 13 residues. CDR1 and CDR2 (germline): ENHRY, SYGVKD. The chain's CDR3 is CAISDFRDGEAFF. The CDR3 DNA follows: TGTGCCATCAGTGATTTCAGGGACGGTGAAGCTTTCTTT.

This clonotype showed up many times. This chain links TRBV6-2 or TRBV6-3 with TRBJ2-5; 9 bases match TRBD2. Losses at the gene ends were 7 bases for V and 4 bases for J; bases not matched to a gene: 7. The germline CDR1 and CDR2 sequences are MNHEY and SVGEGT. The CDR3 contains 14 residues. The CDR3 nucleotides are TGTGCCAGCACCGCGGGAGGGCCCCCAGAGACCCAGTACTTC. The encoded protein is CASTAGGPPETQYF.

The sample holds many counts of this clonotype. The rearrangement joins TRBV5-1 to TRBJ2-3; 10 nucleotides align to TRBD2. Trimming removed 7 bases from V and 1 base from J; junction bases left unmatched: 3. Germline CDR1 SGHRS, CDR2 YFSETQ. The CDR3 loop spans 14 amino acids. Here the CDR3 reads CASHGTSGTDTQYF. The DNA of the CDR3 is TGCGCCAGCCACGGGACTAGCGGCACAGATACGCAGTATTTT.

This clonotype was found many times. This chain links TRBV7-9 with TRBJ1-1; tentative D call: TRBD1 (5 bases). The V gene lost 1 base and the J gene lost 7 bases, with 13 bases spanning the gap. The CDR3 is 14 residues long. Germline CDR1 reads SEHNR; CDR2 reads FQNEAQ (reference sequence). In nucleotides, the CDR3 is TGTGCCAGCAGCTTAGAGGGCGGGGGGGATGAAGCTTTCTTT. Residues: CASSLEGGGDEAFF.

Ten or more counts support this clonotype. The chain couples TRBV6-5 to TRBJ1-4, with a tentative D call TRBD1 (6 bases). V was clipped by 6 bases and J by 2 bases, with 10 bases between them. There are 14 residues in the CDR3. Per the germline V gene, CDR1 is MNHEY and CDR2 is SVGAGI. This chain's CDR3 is CASRGASTNEKLFF. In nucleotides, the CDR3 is TGTGCCAGCAGGGGGGCATCGACTAATGAAAAACTGTTTTTT.